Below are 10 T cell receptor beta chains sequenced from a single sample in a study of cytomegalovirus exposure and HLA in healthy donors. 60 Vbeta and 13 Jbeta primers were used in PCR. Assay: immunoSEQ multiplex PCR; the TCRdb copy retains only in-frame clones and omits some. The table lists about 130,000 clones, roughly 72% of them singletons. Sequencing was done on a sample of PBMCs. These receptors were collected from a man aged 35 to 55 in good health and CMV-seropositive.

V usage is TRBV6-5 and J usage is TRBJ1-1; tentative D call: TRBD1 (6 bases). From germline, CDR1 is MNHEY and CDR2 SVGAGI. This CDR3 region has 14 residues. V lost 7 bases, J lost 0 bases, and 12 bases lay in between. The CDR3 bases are TGTGCCAGCATCCCACAGGGACTGAACACTGAAGCTTTCTTT. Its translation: CASIPQGLNTEAFF.

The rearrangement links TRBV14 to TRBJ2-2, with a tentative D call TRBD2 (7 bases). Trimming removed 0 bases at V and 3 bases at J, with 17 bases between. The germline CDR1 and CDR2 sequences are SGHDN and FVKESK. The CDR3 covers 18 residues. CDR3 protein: CASSQDRGAGAYTGELFF. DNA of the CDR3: TGTGCCAGCAGCCAAGATCGAGGGGCGGGGGCCTACACCGGGGAGCTGTTTTTT.

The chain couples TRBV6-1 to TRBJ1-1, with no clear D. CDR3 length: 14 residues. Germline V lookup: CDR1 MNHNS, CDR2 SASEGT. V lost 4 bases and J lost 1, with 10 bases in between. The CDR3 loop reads CASSASRWNTEAFF. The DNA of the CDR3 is TGTGCCAGCAGTGCTTCGCGGTGGAACACTGAAGCTTTCTTT.

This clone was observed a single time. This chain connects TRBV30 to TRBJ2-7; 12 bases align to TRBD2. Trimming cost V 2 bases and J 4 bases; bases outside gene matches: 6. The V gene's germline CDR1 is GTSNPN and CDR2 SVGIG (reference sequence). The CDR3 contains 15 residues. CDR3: CAWSTSSGGAYEQYF. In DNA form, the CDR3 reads TGTGCCTGGAGTACCTCTAGCGGGGGGGCTTACGAGCAGTACTTC.

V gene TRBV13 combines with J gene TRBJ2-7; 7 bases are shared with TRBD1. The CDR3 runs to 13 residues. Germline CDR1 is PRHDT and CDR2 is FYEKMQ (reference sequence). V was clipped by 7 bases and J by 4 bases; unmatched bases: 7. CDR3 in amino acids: CASNEGARYEQYF. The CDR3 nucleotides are TGTGCCAGCAACGAGGGGGCTCGGTACGAGCAGTACTTC.

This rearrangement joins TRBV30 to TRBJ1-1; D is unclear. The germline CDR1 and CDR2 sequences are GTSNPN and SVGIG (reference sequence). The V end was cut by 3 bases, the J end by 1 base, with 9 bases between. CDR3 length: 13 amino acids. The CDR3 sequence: CAWRTNRNTEAFF. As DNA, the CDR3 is TGTGCCTGGAGGACTAACAGGAACACTGAAGCTTTCTTT.

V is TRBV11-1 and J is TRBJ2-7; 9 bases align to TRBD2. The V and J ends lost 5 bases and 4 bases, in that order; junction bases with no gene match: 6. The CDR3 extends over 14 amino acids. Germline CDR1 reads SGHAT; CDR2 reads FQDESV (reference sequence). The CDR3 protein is CASSPGLATYEQYF. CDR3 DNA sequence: TGTGCCAGCAGCCCGGGACTAGCCACTTACGAGCAGTACTTC.

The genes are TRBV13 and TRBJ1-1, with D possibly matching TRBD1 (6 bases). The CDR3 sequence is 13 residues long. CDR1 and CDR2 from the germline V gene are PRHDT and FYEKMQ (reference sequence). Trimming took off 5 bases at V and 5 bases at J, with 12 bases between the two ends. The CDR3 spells CASSVKQGTEAFF. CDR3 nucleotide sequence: TGTGCCAGCAGCGTAAAACAGGGAACTGAAGCTTTCTTT.

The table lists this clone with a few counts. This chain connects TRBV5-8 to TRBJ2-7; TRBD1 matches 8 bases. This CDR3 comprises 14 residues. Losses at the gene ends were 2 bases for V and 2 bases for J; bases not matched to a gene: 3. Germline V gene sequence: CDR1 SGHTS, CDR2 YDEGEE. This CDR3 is CASSFGTGAYEQYF. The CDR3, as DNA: TGTGCCAGCAGCTTCGGGACAGGAGCCTACGAGCAGTACTTC.

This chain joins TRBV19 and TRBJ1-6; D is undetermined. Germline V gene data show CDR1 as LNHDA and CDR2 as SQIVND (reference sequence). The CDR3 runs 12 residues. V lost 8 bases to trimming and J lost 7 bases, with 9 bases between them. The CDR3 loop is CASQVPNSPLHF. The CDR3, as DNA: TGTGCCAGTCAGGTCCCGAATTCACCCCTCCACTTT.